Following are 27 T cell receptor beta chains from one sample sequenced in a study of human T cells and chemical hapten exposure. MiXCR, run by TCRdb on the RACE reads, gives a single entry per CDR3 protein. The sample has 80,000 to 100,000 distinct CDR3 sequences, about 8.8% seen once. Time point described: healthy volunteer bleed at 2 weeks. The study extracted total RNA from unfractionated whole blood. Material for sequencing was whole blood. The receptor set was obtained from a female donor in good health. Some clones in this sample may be carry-over from other donors' samples.

The rearrangement uses TRBV7-3 and TRBJ1-6, with D possibly matching TRBD1 (6 bases). This CDR3 region has 14 residues. Germline CDR1 and CDR2: SGHTA and FQGTGA. The V and J ends lost 5 bases and 9 bases respectively, with 14 bases between them. The CDR3 is CASSLTGSFSPLHF. The CDR3 nucleotides read TGTGCCAGCAGCCTTACAGGGTCCTTTTCACCCCTCCACTTT. The full variable domain, its missing parts supplied by reference TRBV7-3 and TRBJ1-6, is GAGVSQTPSNKVTEKGKYVELRCDPISGHTALYWYRQSLGQGPEFLIYFQGTGAADDSGLPNDRFFAVRPEGSVSTLKIQRTERGDSAVYLCASSLTGSFSPLHFGNGTRLTVT.

This rearrangement joins TRBV30 to TRBJ1-2, with 8 bases lining up with TRBD1. Germline CDR1 and CDR2: GTSNPN and SVGIG (reference sequence). V lost 4 bases to trimming and J lost 4 bases; unmatched junction nucleotides: 8. The CDR3 consists of 14 residues. As DNA, the CDR3 is TGTGCCTGGATAACGGACAGGGCCGCCTATGGCTACACCTTC. Amino acids: CAWITDRAAYGYTF.

This CDR3 is CASSHGTMDTEAFF. CDR3 DNA: TGTGCCAGCAGCCACGGGACGATGGACACTGAAGCTTTCTTT. V is TRBV3-1 and J is TRBJ1-1, with D tentatively TRBD1 (5 bases). With 3 bases removed from V and 3 bases from J, the gap between germline ends came to 11 bases. The CDR3 is made up of 14 amino acids. CDR1 is LGHDT, CDR2 YNNKEL, per germline (reference sequence).

This chain joins TRBV20-1 and TRBJ2-7; D may be TRBD2 (6 bases). The CDR3 consists of 13 residues. Germline V gene data show CDR1 as DFQATT and CDR2 as SNEGSKA (reference sequence). Trimming took 6 bases from V and 6 from J, leaving 18 bases between them. The CDR3 spells CSAPLGGGGEQYF. As DNA, the CDR3 is TGCAGTGCCCCACTGGGGGGAGGTGGCGAGCAGTACTTC.

The chain employs TRBV6-2 or TRBV6-3 and TRBJ1-1; tentative D call: TRBD1 (5 bases). This CDR3 contains 15 residues. The V gene's germline CDR1 is MNHEY and CDR2 SVGEGT. The V and J ends lost 2 bases and 1 base respectively, with 11 bases between them. The CDR3 spells CASSYAGEQNTEAFF. The DNA of the CDR3 is TGTGCCAGCAGTTACGCGGGGGAGCAGAACACTGAAGCTTTCTTT.

A few counts support this clonotype. This chain links TRBV24-1 with TRBJ2-1; TRBD1 might be the D (5 bases). Germline V gives CDR1 KGHDR, CDR2 SFDVKD. The ends were cut back, 3 bases at V and 12 bases at J, with 11 bases in the middle. This CDR3 is built from 12 residues. The CDR3 spells CATSDGALGQFF. The CDR3 coding sequence is TGTGCCACCAGTGATGGGGCCCTAGGGCAGTTCTTC.

In its sample, this clonotype was seen many times. The chain is built from TRBV20-1 and TRBJ2-1; D gene ambiguous. Trimming removed 6 bases at V and 6 bases at J, with 15 bases between. The CDR3 contains 13 residues. CDR1 is DFQATT and CDR2 is SNEGSKA in the germline V gene (reference sequence). The CDR3 DNA reads as TGCAGTGCCATTCATGGAGATCGCAATGAGCAGTTCTTC. This encodes CSAIHGDRNEQFF.

This clonotype came up a few times. The rearrangement joins TRBV5-1 to TRBJ2-3; D remains unclear. This CDR3 has 13 residues. CDR1 SGHRS and CDR2 YFSETQ come from the germline V gene. V gave up 6 bases and J gave up 1 base, with 9 bases separating them. The CDR3 here is CASNFGGTDTQYF. The CDR3 nucleotides read TGCGCCAGCAATTTTGGGGGCACAGATACGCAGTATTTT. The whole variable domain, remainder taken from reference TRBV5-1 and TRBJ2-3, is KAGVTQTPRYLIKTRGQQVTLSCSPISGHRSVSWYQQTPGQGLQFLFEYFSETQRNKGNFPGRFSGRQFSNSRSEMNVSTLELGDSALYLCASNFGGTDTQYFGPGTRLTVL.

As to this clonotype: A much bigger clone sits one base away, suggesting this may be a read error. The gene calls are TRBV28 and TRBJ2-7; D perhaps matches TRBD1 (6 bases). The ends were cut back, 6 bases at V and 4 bases at J, with 13 bases in the middle. CDR1 MDHEN and CDR2 SYDVKM come from the germline V gene. There are 13 residues in the CDR3. The CDR3 DNA reads as TGTGCCAGCAGGACAGGCCGTGGGTACGAGCAGTACTTC. It yields the protein CASRTGRGYEQYF.

The sample holds many counts of this clonotype. The J gene is TRBJ1-1, the V gene TRBV28, with D possibly being TRBD1 (5 bases). The CDR3 has 12 residues. Germline CDR1 reads MDHEN; CDR2 reads SYDVKM. Trimming cost V 4 bases and J 5 bases, with 8 bases left between them. CDR3 bases: TGTGCCAGCAGTTCGGGGCAGACTGAAGCTTTCTTT. Its translation is CASSSGQTEAFF. The full variable domain, completed using reference TRBV28 and TRBJ1-1, is DVKVTQSSRYLVKRTGEKVFLECVQDMDHENMFWYRQDPGLGLRLIYFSYDVKMKEKGDIPEGYSVSREKKERFSLILESASTNQTSMYLCASSSGQTEAFFGQGTRLTVV.

This clonotype was observed many times. The chain carries TRBV7-8 and TRBJ1-3; maybe TRBD1 (5 bases). Germline CDR1 SGHVS, CDR2 FQNEAQ. Between the trimmed V and J ends, which lost 1 base and 0 bases, there was a span of 10 bases. The CDR3 has 16 amino acids. CDR3: CASSLGPGGSGNTIYF. In DNA form, the CDR3 reads TGTGCCAGCAGCTTAGGACCGGGGGGCTCTGGAAACACCATATATTTT.

This clonotype was detected a few times. This chain uses TRBV7-9 with TRBJ2-3, with D unresolved. Germline V gene data show CDR1 as SEHNR and CDR2 as FQNEAQ (reference sequence). The CDR3 totals 13 residues. The V end lost 3 bases, the J end lost 0 bases, and 4 bases lay between the germline ends. The CDR3 is CASSFWSTDTQYF. The CDR3 DNA follows: TGTGCCAGCAGCTTCTGGAGCACAGATACGCAGTATTTT. Based on the CDR3 plus reference TRBV7-9 and TRBJ2-3, the full variable domain is DTGVSQNPRHKITKRGQNVTFRCDPISEHNRLYWYRQTLGQGPEFLTYFQNEAQLEKSRLLSDRFSAERPKGSFSTLEIQRTEQGDSAMYLCASSFWSTDTQYFGPGTRLTVL.

This clonotype was seen repeatedly, ten times or more. The chain joins TRBV20-1 to TRBJ2-7, with TRBD2 identical over 8 bases. Germline CDR1 is DFQATT and CDR2 is SNEGSKA (reference sequence). Germline trimming cut 1 base from V and 1 base from J; bases unmatched to any gene: 3. The CDR3 spans 14 residues. For the CDR3, the DNA is TGCAGTGCTAGAGGCCCTAGCGGGTCCTACGAGCAGTACTTC. Its translation: CSARGPSGSYEQYF.

This rearrangement joins TRBV7-2 to TRBJ1-1; a weak D match, TRBD1 (6 bases). The CDR3 has 15 residues. CDR1 and CDR2 from the germline V gene are SGHTA and FQGNSA. Trimming shortened V by 1 base and J by 10 bases, and 19 bases separated the two germline ends. Here the CDR3 reads CASSLGSGLGGRAFF. The CDR3 DNA is TGTGCCAGCAGCTTAGGATCTGGTTTAGGGGGGCGAGCTTTCTTT.

This clonotype was recorded at least ten times. V gene TRBV7-2 combines with J gene TRBJ1-6, with D perhaps matching TRBD1 (5 bases). The length of the CDR3 is 13 residues. V lost 6 bases and J 4 bases, leaving 7 bases between the germline ends. Per germline, CDR1 SGHTA and CDR2 FQGNSA. Written as DNA, the CDR3 is TGTGCCAGCAGGGCAGGGTATAATTCACCCCTCCACTTT. Translation: CASRAGYNSPLHF.

As regards this clonotype: Since a much larger clone is just one base distant, this may be a read error. The gene calls are TRBV20-1 and TRBJ2-3; TRBD1 might be the D (6 bases). Per the germline V gene, CDR1 is DFQATT and CDR2 is SNEGSKA (reference sequence). Trimming removed 5 bases at V and 3 bases at J, with 24 bases between. The CDR3 is 17 residues long. In DNA, the CDR3 is TGCAGTGCTCCTAAAGCGGAAGCCAGGGGTGGAACAGATACGCAGTATTTT. Its protein product is CSAPKAEARGGTDTQYF.

V gene TRBV30 combines with J gene TRBJ2-1; 7 bases map to TRBD1. Germline CDR1 reads GTSNPN; CDR2 reads SVGIG (reference sequence). The ends lost 3 bases at V and 4 bases at J; junction bases unmatched: 6. The CDR3 extends over 14 amino acids. The CDR3 reads CAWRGQDIYNEQFF. CDR3 DNA sequence: TGTGCCTGGAGAGGACAGGACATTTACAATGAGCAGTTCTTC.

Only a few counts were recorded for this clonotype. This chain links TRBV7-9 with TRBJ2-5, with 14 positions matching TRBD2. From germline, CDR1 is SEHNR and CDR2 FQNEAQ (reference sequence). J gave up 4 bases and V 6 bases, and 4 bases lay outside the gene matches. The CDR3 consists of 15 residues. CDR3 in DNA: TGTGCCAGCAGTTCAGGACTAGCGGGAGGAGAGACCCAGTACTTC. It codes for CASSSGLAGGETQYF.

This clonotype was seen repeatedly, ten times or more. The chain couples TRBV29-1 to TRBJ1-1; D ambiguous. The ends were cut back, 0 bases at V and 8 bases at J, with 16 bases in the middle. The CDR3 length is 14 residues. CDR1 and CDR2 from the germline V gene are SQVTM and ANQGSEA. As DNA, the CDR3 is TGCAGCGTTGAAGATGGAGGGTACGCTGCGGAAGCTTTCTTT. Protein sequence: CSVEDGGYAAEAFF.

There are many counts of this clonotype. The chain recombines TRBV28 with TRBJ2-7; D remains unclear. CDR1 and CDR2 from the germline V gene are MDHEN and SYDVKM. V lost 6 bases, J lost 7 bases, and 19 bases lay in between. The CDR3 has 14 amino acids. In nucleotides, the CDR3 is TGTGCCAGCAGGCCGACCGTAGGACCCCAAGAGCAGTACTTC. Its translation is CASRPTVGPQEQYF. Filled out from reference TRBV28 and TRBJ2-7, the complete variable domain reads DVKVTQSSRYLVKRTGEKVFLECVQDMDHENMFWYRQDPGLGLRLIYFSYDVKMKEKGDIPEGYSVSREKKERFSLILESASTNQTSMYLCASRPTVGPQEQYFGPGTRLTVT.

In its sample, this clonotype was seen a few times. V and J are TRBV3-1 and TRBJ2-1; TRBD2 matches 13 bases. J lost 7 bases, V lost 0 bases, and 3 bases had no gene match. Per the germline V gene, CDR1 is LGHDT and CDR2 is YNNKEL (reference sequence). CDR3 size: 16 residues. CDR3 nucleotide sequence: TGTGCCAGCAGCCAAGAAAAGACTAGCGGGGGGAATGAGCAGTTCTTC. This encodes CASSQEKTSGGNEQFF.

This clonotype was observed many times. The chain carries TRBV5-1 and TRBJ1-1, with D unresolved. Germline V gene lookup returns CDR1 SGHRS and CDR2 YFSETQ. Trimming removed 6 bases from V and 5 bases from J, with 8 bases in between. CDR3 length: 11 residues. The CDR3 loop reads CASTAGTEAFF. In nucleotides, the CDR3 is TGCGCCAGCACCGCGGGAACTGAAGCTTTCTTT.

This clonotype was counted a few times. This sequence joins TRBV20-1 and TRBJ1-4, with a possible D match to TRBD1 (6 bases). The germline V and J ends were trimmed by 6 bases and 5 bases, with 16 bases remaining between them. The CDR3 contains 14 residues. Germline V CDR1 and CDR2: DFQATT, SNEGSKA (reference sequence). The CDR3 coding sequence is TGCAGTGCCGGCCTAGGGGGTCCCAATGAAAAACTGTTTTTT. Protein product: CSAGLGGPNEKLFF.

This clonotype was picked up one time. The rearrangement links TRBV29-1 to TRBJ2-1, with D maybe TRBD1 (6 bases). V lost 8 bases and J lost 7, with 27 bases in between. This CDR3 region has 16 residues. Germline V gene lookup returns CDR1 SQVTM and CDR2 ANQGSEA. Written as DNA, the CDR3 is TGCAGCTTACAGGGAGTGGGGACCAGTCGTTGTAATGAGCAGTTCTTC. This gives the protein CSLQGVGTSRCNEQFF.

Note on this clonotype: A much bigger clone sits one base away, suggesting this may be a read error. The chain uses TRBV7-9 and TRBJ1-1; D remains ambiguous. V was shortened by 3 bases and J by 1 base, with 6 bases between the two germline ends. Germline V gives CDR1 SEHNR, CDR2 FQNEAQ (reference sequence). CDR3 length equals 13 residues. The CDR3 sequence: CASSFTQNTEAFF. The CDR3 bases are TGTGCCAGCAGCTTTACCCAGAACACTGAAGCTTTCTTT.

There are many counts of this clonotype. The rearrangement links TRBV7-9 to TRBJ2-1; 9 bases are shared with TRBD1. V trimming: 1 base; J trimming: 1 base; junction bases outside the gene matches: 5. This CDR3 region has 17 residues. Germline assignment: CDR1 SEHNR and CDR2 FQNEAQ (reference sequence). CDR3 residues: CASSLVSGTGSYNEQFF. CDR3 DNA sequence: TGTGCCAGCAGCTTAGTTTCCGGGACAGGGTCCTACAATGAGCAGTTCTTC.

This clonotype appeared a few times. The chain employs TRBV27 and TRBJ1-6, with D unresolved. V was cut by 6 bases and J by 10 bases, with 19 bases left in between. The CDR3 is 15 amino acids. Germline CDR1 reads MNHEY; CDR2 reads SMNVEV (reference sequence). The CDR3 sequence is CASSLGLGLGSPLHF. The CDR3 region has the DNA TGTGCCAGCAGCCTAGGGCTGGGGTTAGGCTCACCCCTCCACTTT.